Presented here are 9 T cell receptor beta chains from one specimen sequenced in a study of blood T cell repertoires in COVID-19. TCRdb keeps only in-frame clones here, not all; method: immunoSEQ multiplex PCR. The sample contains around 450,000 clones, 87% of which appear only once. Sequenced: PBMCs or T cells enriched from blood (not recorded which). These receptors were taken from a young woman with acute COVID-19.

This clone occurred once. The V gene is TRBV7-2, the J gene TRBJ1-1; possibly TRBD1 for D (5 bases). This CDR3 region has 16 residues. Trimming removed 5 bases from V and 2 bases from J, with 18 bases in between. CDR1 and CDR2 from the germline V gene are SGHTA and FQGNSA. CDR3 in DNA: TGTGCCAGCAGCCCGAGTAGACAGATTATTAACACTGAAGCTTTCTTT. As protein: CASSPSRQIINTEAFF.

V gene TRBV6-4 combines with J gene TRBJ2-1; D possibly corresponds to TRBD2 (5 bases). Trimming cost V 2 bases and J 5 bases, with 16 bases left between them. The CDR3 extends over 16 amino acids. The germline V gene encodes CDR1 MRHNA and CDR2 SNTAGT. The CDR3 region has the DNA TGTGCCAGCAGTGACCGAGGGTCAAGTATAGACAATGAGCAGTTCTTC. It specifies CASSDRGSSIDNEQFF.

The V and J genes are TRBV3-1 (or the pseudogene TRBV3-2) and TRBJ2-5; possibly TRBD2 for D (5 bases). This CDR3 has 14 amino acids. Trimming took off 4 bases at V and 3 bases at J, with 12 bases between the two ends. Germline V gene sequence: CDR1 LGHDT, CDR2 YNNKEL (reference sequence). In DNA form, the CDR3 reads TGTGCCAGCAGCCCCAAGCTGAGGGAAGAGACCCAGTACTTC. As protein: CASSPKLREETQYF.

The CDR3 sequence is CASSAQGAAEAFF. As DNA, the CDR3 is TGCGCCAGCAGTGCACAGGGGGCTGCTGAAGCTTTCTTT. The V call is TRBV10-2, the J call TRBJ1-1, with 9 nucleotides matching TRBD1. Unmatched junction bases numbered 3, after V lost 4 bases and J lost 6 bases. This CDR3 has 13 residues. Germline values: CDR1 WSHSY, CDR2 SAAADI.

The chain employs TRBV30 and TRBJ1-3; unclear D gene. The CDR3 covers 18 residues. V lost 3 bases to trimming and J lost 0 bases, with 21 bases between them. Germline CDR1 is GTSNPN and CDR2 is SVGIG (reference sequence). As DNA, the CDR3 is TGTGCCTGGAGCATATCGGTAGGAGGCCTCTACTCTGGAAACACCATATATTTT. This sequence encodes CAWSISVGGLYSGNTIYF.

The chain carries TRBV19 and TRBJ1-5; D is undetermined. Looked up from germline, CDR1 is LNHDA and CDR2 is SQIVND (reference sequence). The CDR3 has 13 residues. V lost 4 bases and J 11 bases, leaving 15 bases between the germline ends. CDR3 loop: CASSTPQAGAQHF. The CDR3, as DNA: TGTGCCAGTAGTACTCCCCAGGCGGGAGCCCAGCATTTT.

Only one count was recorded for this clone. This sequence joins TRBV7-6 and TRBJ2-6, with D possibly TRBD2 on 6 matching bases. The V and J ends lost 4 bases and 0 bases respectively, with 19 bases between them. Germline CDR1 SGHVS, CDR2 FNYEAQ. This CDR3 contains 19 residues. CDR3 DNA sequence: TGTGCCAGCAGCTCCGCCAGATGGAGGGGAAGCTCTGGGGCCAACGTCCTGACTTTC. As protein: CASSSARWRGSSGANVLTF. The variable domain in full, with the rest retrieved from reference TRBV7-6 and TRBJ2-6, is GAGVSQSPRYKVTKRGQDVALRCDPISGHVSLYWYRQALGQGPEFLTYFNYEAQQDKSGLPNDRFSAERPEGSISTLTIQRTEQRDSAMYRCASSSARWRGSSGANVLTFGAGSRLTVL.

J is TRBJ2-1 and V is TRBV6-5; D might be TRBD1 (7 bases). The CDR3 contains 12 residues. V dropped 6 bases and J dropped 7 bases, with 10 bases sitting between them. Germline lookup yields CDR1 MNHEY and CDR2 SVGAGI. The CDR3 spells CASRPGGNEQFF. The DNA of the CDR3 is TGTGCCAGCAGACCAGGGGGGAATGAGCAGTTCTTC.

The V and J genes are TRBV19 and TRBJ1-1; the D gene is possibly TRBD1 (6 bases). Trimming removed 4 bases from V and 1 base from J, with 19 bases in between. Germline V gene data show CDR1 as LNHDA and CDR2 as SQIVND (reference sequence). The CDR3 covers 17 residues. The CDR3 loop is CASSKRRARGGNTEAFF. The CDR3 nucleotides read TGTGCCAGTAGTAAGCGCAGGGCCAGGGGTGGGAACACTGAAGCTTTCTTT.